The entry below describes one TCR beta chain. This clonotype has more than one count but fewer than ten. The target of this receptor is not known. Per-base quality was not reported, and no clone a single base away is much larger than it. These data originate in a study of molecular identifiers for immune sequencing clone quantification (dated by TCRdb to the late 2010s). About the study as a whole: In a replicate experiment, RNA from roughly 20,000 or 100,000 naive CD8 T cells was split into five aliquots, four of which were sequenced. CD8 T cells were used in a methods study to benchmark molecular-identifier clustering-based TCR repertoire sequencing (MIDCIRS) and TCR RNA copy counting. Overall study outcomes, separate from this receptor: Spiked-in Jurkat TCR RNA equivalent to a single cell was reported to be detectable even among over 800,000 naive CD8 T cells. About 2.9 recovered TCR RNA copies per cell were obtained by modeling, versus roughly 10 by digital PCR, implying a capture efficiency of 25% to 30%. Highly expanded clone sizes could be underestimated if identical TCR molecules share a barcode. Clones above 20 RNA copies held over 98% of molecules in CMV-specific effector cells but under 1% in naive cells. The naive libraries included spiked-in Jurkat TCR RNA (10 copies' worth), and this Jurkat TCR RNA is not part of the donor repertoire. When barcode sub-clustering was left out, chimeric consensus sequences inflated TCR diversity, with chimeras reaching as high as 47%.

Ends trimmed: V by 6 bases, J by 5 bases; bases unmatched to a gene: 9. There are 14 amino acids in the CDR3, from cysteine to phenylalanine inclusive. This entry keeps only the CDR3 DNA: 42 bases, framed from base 1. Library creation used PCR. TCRdb records Illumina HiSeq 4000 as the sequencer. Bulk TCR libraries were made following a previously described method, with the TCR primers given in Table S5. Purification of total RNA was performed with the Qiagen AllPrep DNA/RNA kit. Before any analysis, reads coming from multiple sequencing runs of the same library were combined into one pool. Per the source publication's procedure: Reads were retained only if the reads had an exact TCR constant sequence, and the retained reads were trimmed to 150 nt and grouped according to their 12-nt molecular barcodes. Reads in each barcode group were sub-clustered using a 15% Levenshtein threshold, and a quality-weighted consensus sequence was built for each RNA molecule. Non-functional sequences were discarded, and so were lower-count sequences lying one edit away from another sequence. Barcode sub-clusters with fewer than 20% of the maximum read count were removed, based on fitting two negative binomial distributions. TCRdb redid the processing of the public reads, applying fastp at Q25 and MiXCR, and retained in-frame beta chains. Identical CDR3 proteins give one entry, which carries the most common genes and DNA. The V and J calls were not made by the authors but by TCRdb's processing. The sample yields about 640,000 distinct CDR3 sequences; around 20% were counted once. Clones ranked in the top ten supply about 0.9% of the sample.

Libraries of naive CD8 T cells were built from about 20,000 to 1,000,000 sorted cells, with 10%, 30% or 50% of the purified RNA used. Naive CD8 T cells were FACS-sorted as CD8+CD4-CCR7+CD45RA+ on a BD FACSAria II into RLT Plus buffer. More than 8 TCR copies' worth of Jurkat RNA were spiked into about 19,000-1,000,000 naive CD8 T cell samples to test detection sensitivity. Enrichment of CD8 T cells was performed with RosetteSep CD8+ T Cell Enrichment Cocktail and Ficoll-Paque, after which ACK red cell lysis was carried out. The sequence came from a human donor in good health. Some libraries in this study had Jurkat cell RNA spiked in. Specimen: naive CD8+ T cells from blood, with Jurkat cell RNA spiked in. Read against the paper, the sample's cell subset or site label means: FACS-sorted CD8+CD4-CCR7+CD45RA+ naive T cells. Recombination joined TRBV12-3 or TRBV12-4 with TRBJ2-7; 8 nucleotides in the junction match TRBD1. The nucleotide sequence reads TGTGCCAGCAGAACCGGGACAGGAGCCCACGAGCAGTACTTC. Its product reads: CASRTGTGAHEQYF.